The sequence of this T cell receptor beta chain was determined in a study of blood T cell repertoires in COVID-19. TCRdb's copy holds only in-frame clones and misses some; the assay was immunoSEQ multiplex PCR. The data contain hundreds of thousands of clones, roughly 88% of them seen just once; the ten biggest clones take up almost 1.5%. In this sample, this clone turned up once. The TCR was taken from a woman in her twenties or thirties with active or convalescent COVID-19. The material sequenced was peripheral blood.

The CDR3 DNA follows: TGTGCCAGGGCGGGGACAGGGGGTGGAGAGACCCAGTACTTC. It is translated as CARAGTGGGETQYF. The chain carries TRBV2 and TRBJ2-5, with 11 bases identical to TRBD1. With 9 bases clipped from V and 4 bases from J, the junction kept 7 bases outside the gene matches. Germline V gene data show CDR1 as SNHLY and CDR2 as FYNNEI. This CDR3 contains 14 residues.